The rows below give T cell receptor beta chains drawn from one sample of a study of T cells in Graves' hyperthyroidism and ophthalmopathy. One entry per CDR3 protein results from TCRdb running MiXCR on the multiplex PCR reads. Among around 400,000 distinct CDR3 sequences listed, approximately 25% were seen once. Source material: blood. These receptors came from a man over 45 with Graves' hyperthyroidism. Both conserved end residues are part of each CDR3.

TRBJ2-3 TRBV9 CASSVGSWGAPTDTQYF
TRBJ1-1 TRBV11-2 CASSLGIDEGRDTEAFF
. TRBV19 CASSIGATQFF
TRBJ1-5 TRBV28 CASSLWPQHF
TRBJ2-5 TRBV2 CASYLQGAGPFQETQYF
TRBJ2-3 TRBV14 CASSQGVVRTDTQYF
TRBJ2-7 TRBV3-1 CASSPPAPLSYEQYF
TRBJ2-5 TRBV5-5 CASSLAPGPEETQYF
TRBJ2-7 TRBV29-1 CSVEGQGYEQYF
TRBJ2-7 TRBV5-6 CAGSTGTGAGTYEQYF
TRBJ1-6 TRBV6-5 CASSYSGGTYNSPLHF
TRBJ2-3 TRBV5-1 CASSVGADTQYF
TRBJ1-2 TRBV11-3 CASSSGLTRDGYTF
TRBJ2-3 TRBV7-9 CASSARGSADTQYF
TRBJ2-7 TRBV11-3 CASSLNRVTYEQYF
TRBJ2-3 TRBV3-1 CASSQDVESGNTDTQYF
TRBJ2-1 TRBV19 CASSTQPSDDEQFF
TRBJ2-7 TRBV7-9 CASVPQGARNEQYF
TRBJ2-1 TRBV9 CASSVGVNAYNEQFF
TRBJ1-1 TRBV6-1 CASSHWTVGRGTEAFF
TRBJ2-2 TRBV5-1 CASSLALGWMRTGELFF
TRBJ2-2 TRBV12-3/TRBV12-4 CASGLIQGWNTGELFF
TRBJ1-3 TRBV13 CASSLGPNSGNTIYF
TRBJ1-2 TRBV5-1 CASVLVGGNDGYTF
TRBJ2-3 TRBV28 CASSSAPRGTSTDTQYF
TRBJ2-3 TRBV12-3/TRBV12-4 CASSRQGTVSGDTQYF
TRBJ2-7 TRBV20-1 CSARDPWGPHWEQYF
TRBJ2-5 TRBV6-1 CASRRLAGQETQYF
TRBJ2-3 TRBV5-1 CASGGLAGGSDTQYF
TRBJ2-7 TRBV11-1 CASSSPGTGAYEQYF
TRBJ2-5 TRBV29-1 CSHRDYQETQYF
TRBJ2-1 TRBV30 CAWSVSHSGTSGQNEQFF
TRBJ1-2 TRBV12-3/TRBV12-4 CASTLGGTGYGYTF
TRBJ2-3 TRBV20-1 CSAQPGLQADTQYF
TRBJ2-3 TRBV29-1 CSVEDRSTDTQYF
TRBJ2-1 TRBV7-6 CASSLSRRRGGWNEQFF
TRBJ2-5 TRBV4-1 CASSLGQGWIETQYF
TRBJ2-7 TRBV12-3/TRBV12-4 CASSIGTQAGNEQYF
TRBJ1-6 TRBV15 CATSYETGGVSPLHF
TRBJ2-7 TRBV5-7 CASSLGRGTLHYEQYF
TRBJ2-7 TRBV11-2 CASSPGTSEQYF
TRBJ2-5 TRBV5-6 CASSLVGTETQYF
TRBJ1-2 TRBV20-1 CSASLRVDYGYTF
TRBJ1-1 TRBV19 CASSIQEVLTEAFF
TRBJ2-7 TRBV18 CASSPQAGAKSYEQYF
TRBJ2-3 TRBV28 CASSLEGSGSADTQYF
TRBJ2-7 TRBV15 CATSRDAGNYEQYF